Below, 24 T cell receptor beta chains from the same sample are listed, as sequenced in a study of shared clonotypes between healthy human individuals. Profiling relied on immunoSEQ multiplex PCR, and the TCRdb table lists in-frame clones only, not all of them. This sample yields approximately 640,000 clones, of which 72% are seen a single time; under 2% belongs to the top ten. The sample consisted of memory CD4+ T cells sorted from blood. Specified subset: CD45RA-negative fraction. The receptors originated from a woman younger than 45 in good health.

This chain connects TRBV6-6 to TRBJ1-1, with no clear D. Trimming shortened V by 7 bases and J by 1 base, and 4 bases separated the two germline ends. The V gene's germline CDR1 is MNHNY and CDR2 SVGAGI (reference sequence). The CDR3 spans 11 residues. The CDR3 is CASTENTEAFF. DNA of the CDR3: TGTGCCAGCACTGAGAACACTGAAGCTTTCTTT.

The CDR3 sequence: CASSLDTNTGELFF. In nucleotides, the CDR3 is TGTGCCAGCAGCTTGGATACCAACACCGGGGAGCTGTTTTTT. This sequence joins TRBV5-6 and TRBJ2-2; D ambiguous. Trimming removed 0 bases from V and 2 bases from J, with 5 bases in between. Germline CDR1 reads SGHDT; CDR2 reads YYEEEE. This CDR3 is 14 amino acids long. The full variable domain, in which reference TRBV5-6 and TRBJ2-2 provide the parts outside the CDR3, is DAGVTQSPTHLIKTRGQQVTLRCSPKSGHDTVSWYQQALGQGPQFIFQYYEEEERQRGNFPDRFSGHQFPNYSSELNVNALLLGDSALYLCASSLDTNTGELFFGEGSRLTVL.

This CDR3 is CASSDSLGLSYEQYF. As DNA, the CDR3 is TGTGCCAGCAGTGATAGTCTAGGGCTGTCCTACGAGCAGTACTTC. J is TRBJ2-7 and V is TRBV25-1; D remains unclear. The CDR3 consists of 15 residues. CDR1 MGHDK and CDR2 SYGVNS come from the germline V gene. Trimming cost V 3 bases and J 1 base, with 13 bases left between them.

The chain has TRBV6-6 and TRBJ1-1; D gene ambiguous. The CDR3 contains 14 residues. Trimming shortened V by 6 bases and J by 5 bases, and 16 bases separated the two germline ends. Germline CDR1 reads MNHNY; CDR2 reads SVGAGI (reference sequence). The CDR3 DNA follows: TGTGCCAGCAGACCTAGCAGCAGAGGAACTGAAGCTTTCTTT. This translates into CASRPSSRGTEAFF.

This chain connects TRBV5-4 to TRBJ2-7; 8 bases fit TRBD1. Germline loops: CDR1 SGHNT, CDR2 YYREEE (reference sequence). The CDR3 loop spans 15 amino acids. V dropped 0 bases and J dropped 5; count of bases not matched to a gene: 7. CDR3 region: CASSLGGQGVDEQYF. In DNA, the CDR3 is TGTGCCAGCAGCTTGGGCGGACAGGGAGTCGACGAGCAGTACTTC.

The chain recombines TRBV11-2 with TRBJ2-3; D call uncertain. The CDR3 sequence is 15 residues long. Germline V CDR1 and CDR2: SGHAT, FQNNGV. With 0 bases removed from V and 6 bases from J, the gap between germline ends came to 13 bases. CDR3 DNA sequence: TGTGCCAGCAGCTTAGATGCGGCCCGCCGGGATACGCAGTATTTT. Translated, it gives CASSLDAARRDTQYF.

The sample holds a few counts of this clone. CDR3 region: CASSESKEAPWDTQYF. The CDR3 DNA reads as TGTGCCAGCAGTGAATCAAAAGAGGCTCCTTGGGATACGCAGTATTTT. The V call is TRBV6-1, the J call TRBJ2-3, with D uncertain. Trimming pared 2 bases from V and 6 bases from J, leaving 18 bases between. The length of the CDR3 is 16 residues. CDR1 and CDR2 (germline): MNHNS, SASEGT.

This clone was seen just once. V usage is TRBV11-2 and J usage is TRBJ2-1; possibly TRBD1 for D (5 bases). The CDR3 loop spans 15 amino acids. Germline V gene lookup returns CDR1 SGHAT and CDR2 FQNNGV. V gave up 5 bases and J gave up 2 bases, with 13 bases separating them. The CDR3, as DNA: TGTGCCAGCAGCCAAGACAGAGATCCCTACAATGAGCAGTTCTTC. This translates into CASSQDRDPYNEQFF. The full variable domain, completed using reference TRBV11-2 and TRBJ2-1, is EAGVAQSPRYKIIEKRQSVAFWCNPISGHATLYWYQQILGQGPKLLIQFQNNGVVDDSQLPKDRFSAERLKGVDSTLKIQPAKLEDSAVYLCASSQDRDPYNEQFFGPGTRLTVL.

The rearrangement joins TRBV7-8 to TRBJ2-7; D call uncertain. Germline V gene sequence: CDR1 SGHVS, CDR2 FQNEAQ. The CDR3 is 12 amino acids. The V gene lost 5 bases and the J gene lost 2 bases, with 7 bases spanning the gap. The DNA of the CDR3 is TGTGCCAGCAGCCCAGGAGCCTACGAGCAGTACTTC. This codes for CASSPGAYEQYF.

This clone appeared once. The chain is built from TRBV2 and TRBJ1-1; tentatively, D is TRBD1 (6 bases). Germline lookup yields CDR1 SNHLY and CDR2 FYNNEI. V was clipped by 4 bases and J by 7 bases, with 16 bases between them. The CDR3 consists of 14 residues. The CDR3 DNA reads TGTGCCAGCAGTGGTATAGGGGGGCCGGATGAAGCTTTCTTT. It codes for CASSGIGGPDEAFF.

The rearrangement joins TRBV28 to TRBJ2-3; 8 positions match TRBD2. The CDR3 is made up of 15 amino acids. The V segment lost 2 bases and the J segment 2 bases; nucleotides outside the gene matches: 3. CDR1 and CDR2 from the germline V gene are MDHEN and SYDVKM. This CDR3 reads CASSLRRGDTDTQYF. CDR3 nucleotides: TGTGCCAGCAGTTTACGGCGGGGGGACACAGATACGCAGTATTTT.

V is TRBV5-1 and J is TRBJ2-2; TRBD1 aligns across 9 bases. CDR1 SGHRS and CDR2 YFSETQ come from the germline V gene. Trimming at V came to 4 bases and at J to 4 bases, leaving 5 bases not matched to a gene. The CDR3 is 15 residues long. The CDR3 protein is CASSTGQGLTGELFF. CDR3 in DNA: TGCGCCAGCAGCACGGGACAGGGACTCACCGGGGAGCTGTTTTTT.

V gene TRBV5-1 combines with J gene TRBJ2-7; D is perhaps TRBD1 or TRBD2 (5 bases each). Between the trimmed V and J ends, which lost 5 bases and 3 bases, there was a span of 15 bases. This CDR3 has 14 amino acids. Germline CDR1 SGHRS, CDR2 YFSETQ. CDR3 nucleotide sequence: TGCGCCAGCAGTCGCTCCGGGGCTGGCTACGAGCAGTACTTC. Translating gives CASSRSGAGYEQYF.

This clone appeared a few times. The chain uses TRBV28 and TRBJ2-6; tentatively, D is TRBD1 (6 bases). This CDR3 spans 16 amino acids. CDR1 MDHEN and CDR2 SYDVKM come from the germline V gene. The V gene lost 5 bases and the J gene lost 0 bases, with 11 bases spanning the gap. DNA for the CDR3: TGTGCCAGCAGTCCGGACAGTTTCTCTGGGGCCAACGTCCTGACTTTC. It codes for CASSPDSFSGANVLTF.

The CDR3 DNA reads TGTGCCAGCAGCTTATTCTCAGGGTCCACCGGGGAGCTGTTTTTT. Protein product: CASSLFSGSTGELFF. V and J are TRBV11-2 and TRBJ2-2; TRBD1 might be the D (5 bases). V was trimmed by 2 bases and J by 4 bases, leaving 11 bases between them. The CDR3 is 15 residues long. Germline values: CDR1 SGHAT, CDR2 FQNNGV.

The rearrangement links TRBV4-1 to TRBJ2-1, with TRBD2 as a possible D gene (5 bases). V gave up 2 bases and J gave up 8 bases, with 10 bases separating them. Germline-derived CDR1 and CDR2 are MGHRA and YSYEKL. The CDR3 covers 13 residues. The DNA of the CDR3 is TGCGCCAGCAGCCAACAACATAGCGATGAGCAGTTCTTC. It codes for CASSQQHSDEQFF.

This clone showed up just once. V gene TRBV6-6 combines with J gene TRBJ1-3, with TRBD1 matching over 7 bases. V was pared by 5 bases and J by 2 bases, with 6 bases of the junction left unmatched. The CDR3 is 15 amino acids. Germline CDR1 is MNHNY and CDR2 is SVGAGI (reference sequence). The CDR3 here is CASSTPDRAGNTIYF. As DNA, the CDR3 is TGTGCCAGCAGTACGCCCGACAGGGCTGGAAACACCATATATTTT.

The J gene is TRBJ2-7, the V gene TRBV4-1, with TRBD2 matching over 14 bases. The CDR3 runs 17 residues. Per the germline V gene, CDR1 is MGHRA and CDR2 is YSYEKL. V lost 5 bases, J lost 4 bases, and 10 bases stayed unmatched. Here the CDR3 DNA reads TGCGCCAGCAGCTCGGAAGGGACTAGCGGGAGTTGGTACGAGCAGTACTTC. It codes for CASSSEGTSGSWYEQYF.

This clone was seen a single time. J is TRBJ2-5 and V is TRBV20-1, with unresolved D. In germline, CDR1 is DFQATT, CDR2 SNEGSKA (reference sequence). This CDR3 region has 11 residues. V lost 3 bases, J lost 4 bases, and 6 bases lay in between. The CDR3 bases are TGCAGTGCTAGGCCTGGAGAGACCCAGTACTTC. It is translated as CSARPGETQYF.

This clone was counted a single time. The chain uses TRBV28 and TRBJ2-1; no reliable D call. Germline CDR1 is MDHEN and CDR2 is SYDVKM. V was clipped by 2 bases and J by 7 bases, with 12 bases between them. The CDR3 is made up of 14 amino acids. The CDR3, as DNA: TGTGCCAGCAGTTTAAGTGACCCGAGGAATGAGCAGTTCTTC. It is translated as CASSLSDPRNEQFF.

Only one count was recorded for this clone. This chain connects TRBV7-2 to TRBJ2-3, with 9 bases fitting TRBD1. CDR3 length: 14 residues. Germline V lookup: CDR1 SGHTA, CDR2 FQGNSA. V dropped 8 bases and J dropped 5; count of bases not matched to a gene: 8. CDR3 bases: TGTGCCAGCGTCACGGGACAGGGAAGAGATACGCAGTATTTT. This encodes CASVTGQGRDTQYF.

This clone was picked up a small number of times. The V gene is TRBV4-1, the J gene TRBJ1-2; D perhaps matches TRBD1 (5 bases). The V end lost 2 bases, the J end lost 8 bases, and 21 bases lay between the germline ends. The CDR3 consists of 16 residues. Germline CDR1 is MGHRA and CDR2 is YSYEKL. The CDR3, as DNA: TGCGCCAGCAGCCAATCGGGGGGTGGAGGGAACCGCGGCTACACCTTC. Amino acids: CASSQSGGGGNRGYTF.

This sequence joins TRBV29-1 and TRBJ2-3, with 8 bases lining up with TRBD2. CDR1 SQVTM and CDR2 ANQGSEA come from the germline V gene. This CDR3 has 16 amino acids. V trimming: 1 base; J trimming: 2 bases; junction bases outside the gene matches: 8. The CDR3 sequence: CSVEGGGTVDTDTQYF. CDR3 nucleotides: TGCAGCGTTGAAGGCGGGGGGACTGTAGACACAGATACGCAGTATTTT.

The chain links TRBV5-1 to TRBJ1-3; tentatively, D is TRBD1 (5 bases). V was clipped by 0 bases and J by 4 bases, with 11 bases between them. This CDR3 comprises 15 residues. CDR1 SGHRS and CDR2 YFSETQ come from the germline V gene. CDR3 residues: CASSLDGAAGNTIYF. CDR3 sequence (DNA): TGCGCCAGCAGCTTGGACGGGGCAGCGGGAAACACCATATATTTT. Full variable domain (outside the CDR3, taken from reference TRBV5-1 and TRBJ1-3): KAGVTQTPRYLIKTRGQQVTLSCSPISGHRSVSWYQQTPGQGLQFLFEYFSETQRNKGNFPGRFSGRQFSNSRSEMNVSTLELGDSALYLCASSLDGAAGNTIYFGEGSWLTVV.